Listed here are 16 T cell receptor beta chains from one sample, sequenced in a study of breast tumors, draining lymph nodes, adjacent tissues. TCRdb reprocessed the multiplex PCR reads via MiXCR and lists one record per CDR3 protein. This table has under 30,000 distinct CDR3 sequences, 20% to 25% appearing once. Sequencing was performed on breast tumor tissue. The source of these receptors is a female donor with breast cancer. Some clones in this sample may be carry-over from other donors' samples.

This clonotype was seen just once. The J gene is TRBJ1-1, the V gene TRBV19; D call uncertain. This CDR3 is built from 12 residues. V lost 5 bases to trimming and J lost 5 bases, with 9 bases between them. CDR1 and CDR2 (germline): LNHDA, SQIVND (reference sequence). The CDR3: CASSYTGTEAFF. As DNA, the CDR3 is TGTGCCAGTAGTTACACGGGGACTGAAGCTTTCTTT.

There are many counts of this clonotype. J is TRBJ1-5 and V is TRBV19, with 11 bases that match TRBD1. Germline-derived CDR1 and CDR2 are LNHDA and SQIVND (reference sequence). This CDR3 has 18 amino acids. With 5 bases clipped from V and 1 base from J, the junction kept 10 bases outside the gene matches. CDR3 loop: CASSDQGTGGLSNQPQHF. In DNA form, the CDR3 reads TGTGCCAGTAGTGACCAAGGGACAGGGGGATTGAGCAATCAGCCCCAGCATTTT.

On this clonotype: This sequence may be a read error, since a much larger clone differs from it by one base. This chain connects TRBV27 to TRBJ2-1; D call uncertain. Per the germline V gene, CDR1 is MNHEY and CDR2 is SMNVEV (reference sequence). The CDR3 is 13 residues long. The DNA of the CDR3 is TGTGCCGGCAGTCGCGGCTCCTACAATGAGCAGTTCTTC. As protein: CAGSRGSYNEQFF.

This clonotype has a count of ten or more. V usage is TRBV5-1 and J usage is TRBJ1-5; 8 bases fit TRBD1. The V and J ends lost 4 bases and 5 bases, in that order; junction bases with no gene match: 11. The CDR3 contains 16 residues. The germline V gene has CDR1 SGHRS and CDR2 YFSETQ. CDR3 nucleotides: TGCGCCAGCAGCGAAGGGACAGGAGACTTCTATCAGCCCCAGCATTTT. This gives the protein CASSEGTGDFYQPQHF.

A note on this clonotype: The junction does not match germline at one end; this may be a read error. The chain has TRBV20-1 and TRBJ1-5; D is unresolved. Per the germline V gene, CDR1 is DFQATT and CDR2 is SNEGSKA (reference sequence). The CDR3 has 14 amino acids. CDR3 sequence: CSPTREGGNQPQRF. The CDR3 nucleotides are TGCAGCCCCACGAGGGAGGGAGGCAATCAGCCCCAGCGTTTT.

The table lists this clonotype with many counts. The CDR3 reads CASSPPLTSGRNTGELFF. The CDR3 bases are TGCGCCAGCAGCCCTCCCCTGACTAGCGGGAGAAACACCGGGGAGCTGTTTTTT. V usage is TRBV4-1 and J usage is TRBJ2-2; 12 bases align to TRBD2. Germline CDR1 is MGHRA and CDR2 is YSYEKL. CDR3 length: 18 residues. V gave up 4 bases and J gave up 2 bases; unmatched junction bases: 8.

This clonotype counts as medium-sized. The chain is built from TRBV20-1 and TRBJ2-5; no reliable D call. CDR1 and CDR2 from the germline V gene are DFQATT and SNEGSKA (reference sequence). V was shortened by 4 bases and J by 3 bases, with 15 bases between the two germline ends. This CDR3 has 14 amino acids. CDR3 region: CSAMSYGPEETQYF. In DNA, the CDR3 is TGCAGTGCTATGAGTTATGGGCCCGAAGAGACCCAGTACTTC.

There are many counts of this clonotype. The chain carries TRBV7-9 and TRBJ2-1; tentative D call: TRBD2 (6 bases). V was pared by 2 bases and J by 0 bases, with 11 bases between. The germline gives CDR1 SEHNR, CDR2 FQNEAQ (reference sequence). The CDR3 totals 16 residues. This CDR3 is CASSLWAGSSYNEQFF. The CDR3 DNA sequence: TGTGCCAGCAGCTTATGGGCGGGGAGCTCCTACAATGAGCAGTTCTTC.

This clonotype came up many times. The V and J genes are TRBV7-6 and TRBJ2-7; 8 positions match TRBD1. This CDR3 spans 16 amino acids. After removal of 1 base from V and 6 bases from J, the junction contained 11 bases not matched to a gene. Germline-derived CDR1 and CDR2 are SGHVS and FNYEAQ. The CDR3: CASSLVFGQGMSEQYF. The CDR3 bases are TGTGCCAGCAGCTTAGTTTTCGGACAGGGCATGTCCGAGCAGTACTTC.

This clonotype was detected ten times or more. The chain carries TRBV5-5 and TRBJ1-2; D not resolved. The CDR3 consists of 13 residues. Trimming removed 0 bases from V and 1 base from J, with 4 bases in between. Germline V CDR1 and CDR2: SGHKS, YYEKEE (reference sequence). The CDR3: CASSLGGNYGYTF. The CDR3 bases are TGTGCCAGCAGCTTGGGGGGTAACTATGGCTACACCTTC. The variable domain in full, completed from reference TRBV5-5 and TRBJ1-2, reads DAGVTQSPTHLIKTRGQQVTLRCSPISGHKSVSWYQQVLGQGPQFIFQYYEKEERGRGNFPDRFSARQFPNYSSELNVNALLLGDSALYLCASSLGGNYGYTFGSGTRLTVV.

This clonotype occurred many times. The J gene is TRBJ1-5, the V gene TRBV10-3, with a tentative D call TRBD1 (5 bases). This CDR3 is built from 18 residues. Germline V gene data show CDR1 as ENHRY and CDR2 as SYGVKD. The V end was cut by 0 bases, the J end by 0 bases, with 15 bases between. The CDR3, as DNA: TGTGCCATCAGTGAGTCGCGAGGGGCAGGGTATAGCAATCAGCCCCAGCATTTT. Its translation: CAISESRGAGYSNQPQHF.

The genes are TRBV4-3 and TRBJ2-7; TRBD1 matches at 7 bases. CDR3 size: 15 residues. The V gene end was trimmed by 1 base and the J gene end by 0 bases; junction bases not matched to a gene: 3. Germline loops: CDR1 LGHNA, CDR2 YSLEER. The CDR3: CASSQGQGYSYEQYF. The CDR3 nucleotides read TGCGCCAGCAGCCAAGGACAGGGCTACTCCTACGAGCAGTACTTC.

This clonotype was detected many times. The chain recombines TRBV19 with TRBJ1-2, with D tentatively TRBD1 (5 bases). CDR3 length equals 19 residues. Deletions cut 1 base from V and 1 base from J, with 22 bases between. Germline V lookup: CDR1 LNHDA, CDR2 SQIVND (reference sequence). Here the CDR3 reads CASSIVRASQQKYNYGYTF. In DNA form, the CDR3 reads TGTGCCAGTAGTATAGTCAGGGCAAGCCAACAGAAATATAACTATGGCTACACCTTC.

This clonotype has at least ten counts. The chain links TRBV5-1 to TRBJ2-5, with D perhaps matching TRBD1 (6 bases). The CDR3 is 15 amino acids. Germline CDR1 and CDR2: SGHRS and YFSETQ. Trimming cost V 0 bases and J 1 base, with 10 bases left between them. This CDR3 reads CASSLAWGRQETQYF. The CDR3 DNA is TGCGCCAGCAGCTTGGCCTGGGGGCGCCAAGAGACCCAGTACTTC.

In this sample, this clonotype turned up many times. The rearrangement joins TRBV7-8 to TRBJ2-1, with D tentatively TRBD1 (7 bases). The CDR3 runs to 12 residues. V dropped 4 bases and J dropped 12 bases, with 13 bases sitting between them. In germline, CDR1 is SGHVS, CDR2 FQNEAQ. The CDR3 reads CASSYPRGVQFF. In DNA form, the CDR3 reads TGTGCCAGCAGCTACCCCAGGGGGGTGCAGTTCTTC.

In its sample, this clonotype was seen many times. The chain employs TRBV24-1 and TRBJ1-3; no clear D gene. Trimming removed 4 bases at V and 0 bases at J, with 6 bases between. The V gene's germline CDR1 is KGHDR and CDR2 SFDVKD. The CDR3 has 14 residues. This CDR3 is CATSEAGSGNTIYF. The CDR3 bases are TGTGCCACCAGTGAGGCAGGCTCTGGAAACACCATATATTTT.